This entry features one TCR beta chain sequence. Its antigen remains unknown. This record belongs to a study of cytomegalovirus exposure and HLA in healthy donors. Study-wide results and caveats: A later analysis reportedly found that, within productive TCRs, an Asian-associated ancestry cluster had fewer N-insertions than the mean observed across the roughly 700 donors. Follow-up analysis later connected one missense variant in DCLRE1C with trimming of TCR beta V- and J-genes.

PCR was performed using 60 Vbeta and 13 Jbeta primers. Assay used: immunoSEQ multiplex PCR; TCRdb lists only in-frame clones, some missing. The sample records around 160,000 clones, about three quarters being singletons. The receptor comes from a man in his forties or fifties in good health and CMV-seropositive. Sample: PBMCs.

CDR3 nucleotides: TGTGCCAGCACGCCGGACAGGGCGGACACTGAAGCTTTCTTT. Amino acids: CASTPDRADTEAFF. The chain uses TRBV6-1 and TRBJ1-1; 8 bases match TRBD1. Germline V CDR1 and CDR2: MNHNS, SASEGT. The V and J ends lost 7 bases and 3 bases, in that order; junction bases with no gene match: 7. The CDR3 contains 14 residues.